This T cell receptor beta chain was identified in a study of CD8 T cells in ankylosing spondylitis. Study-level results: Within matched ankylosing spondylitis synovial fluid, disease-linked clones were reportedly significantly enriched. Ankylosing spondylitis blood appeared to be characterized by a TCR beta motif of 7 to 9 highly homologous variants.

Germline V gene data show CDR1 as SGHRS and CDR2 as YFSETQ. The ends were cut back, 3 bases at V and 7 bases at J, with 23 bases in the middle. This CDR3 comprises 17 residues. Using its own MiXCR run on the 5' RACE reads, TCRdb lists one record per CDR3 protein. The profile shows about 240,000 distinct CDR3 sequences, around 7.8% of them singletons. This clonotype has at least ten counts. The antigen is unknown. Sequenced sample: blood, either unsorted or a sorted T cell fraction (not recorded which). The V and J genes are TRBV5-1 and TRBJ2-1; possibly TRBD1 or TRBD2 for D (7 bases each). The TCR was taken from a male donor with ankylosing spondylitis or in good health (not recorded which). The CDR3 here is CASSSWGGQGDGNEQFF. DNA for the CDR3: TGCGCCAGCAGCTCCTGGGGGGGGCAGGGGGATGGTAATGAGCAGTTCTTC.